This entry lists 4 T cell receptor beta chains sequenced from one sample in a study of T cells in Graves' hyperthyroidism and ophthalmopathy. Amplified TCR beta CDR3 regions came from RNA transcripts. Initially, a first-round RT-PCR of the TCR CDR3 employed the HTBI primer set. TCRdb reprocessed the multiplex PCR reads with MiXCR, giving one entry per CDR3 protein. The sample consists of fewer than 250,000 distinct CDR3 sequences, approximately 17% of them appearing once. Sequenced input: blood. These receptors were obtained from a middle-aged man with Graves' hyperthyroidism.

This clonotype was observed at least ten times. The chain has TRBV5-1 and TRBJ2-3, with 9 bases matching TRBD2. This CDR3 has 14 residues. Per the germline V gene, CDR1 is SGHRS and CDR2 is YFSETQ. V gave up 3 bases and J gave up 7 bases; unmatched junction bases: 6. CDR3 nucleotides: TGCGCCAGCAGCTCGGGGGCTAGCGGGAATACGCAGTATTTT. Translating gives CASSSGASGNTQYF.

This clonotype was recorded many times. The gene calls are TRBV20-1 and TRBJ2-7; 8 bases align to TRBD2. Germline V gene sequence: CDR1 DFQATT, CDR2 SNEGSKA (reference sequence). This CDR3 has 13 residues. Here the CDR3 reads CSVSGSGSYEQYF. In DNA form, the CDR3 reads TGCAGCGTAAGCGGGAGTGGGTCCTACGAGCAGTACTTC.

As to this clonotype: It may be a read error: a sequence one base away is much more abundant. The chain uses TRBV20-1 and TRBJ2-1; 10 nucleotides match TRBD2. Germline lookup yields CDR1 DFQATT and CDR2 SNEGSKA (reference sequence). The CDR3 contains 14 residues. The junction had 13 bases not matched to a gene; V was cut back by 4 bases and J by 13 bases. The CDR3 nucleotides read TGCAGTGCTACCTGGGCTAGCGGGAGTGGCATTCAGTTCTTC. Translated: CSATWASGSGIQFF.

This clonotype appeared a few times. The chain links TRBV20-1 to TRBJ2-5, with D possibly TRBD1 on 5 matching bases. The CDR3 length is 14 residues. Trimming removed 6 bases at V and 1 base at J, with 15 bases between. Germline values: CDR1 DFQATT, CDR2 SNEGSKA (reference sequence). CDR3 sequence reads: CSAGVTDIQETQYF. The DNA for the CDR3 is TGCAGTGCAGGGGTGACGGATATCCAAGAGACCCAGTACTTC.